The entry below describes one T cell receptor (beta chain). The target of this receptor is not known. No much larger clone exists at a distance of one base, and base qualities are not known. Receptor amplification or capture employed 5' RACE. The sequencer was a NextSeq 500. The TCR library protocol attached unique molecular identifiers to individual cDNA molecules to correct for sequencing error and PCR bias. Both TCR alpha and beta chains were sequenced, and tight co-correlation was observed between alpha and beta sequence abundances in each sample. Per the original workflow: V gene, J gene and CDR3 annotation of TCR sequences was performed with Decombinator V4. TCRs were defined as expanded if a significant change between any two time points was detected under a Poisson model with p below 0.0001. TCR abundances were normalised to the total number of TCRs sequenced per sample and were expressed as counts per million. VDJdb, accessed 1 November 2021, was searched for CMV, EBV and SARS-CoV-2 annotated TCRs, excluding TCRs annotated for multiple antigens. TCRdb handled the public reads itself, with Q25 trimming in fastp and clone calling in MiXCR, and kept productive beta chains. Rows merge per CDR3 protein into single entries with the most common DNA and genes. The V and J calls were not made by the authors but by TCRdb's processing. This sample lists around 80,000 distinct CDR3 sequences; 8% to 13% were detected once. The top ten constitute about 8.2% of the sample.

The sample belongs to a study of early T cells in non-severe SARS-CoV-2 infection (dated by TCRdb to the early 2020s). About the investigation overall: Because TCR sequencing was done on bulk RNA from unsorted whole blood, the alpha and beta chains could not be paired. Points the paper makes about the study in general: VDJdb matching was skewed toward anti-spike CD8 responses and likely underestimated virus-specific expansions by missing private and CD4 specificities.

This was a case-control study nested in a cohort of healthcare workers in London, UK, who had nasopharyngeal swab PCR tests and blood samples taken every week. Healthcare workers were recruited between 23 and 31 March 2020, during the week of the UK lockdown, and were followed weekly for up to about 15 weeks. The sequence derives from an adult who was a healthcare worker with PCR-confirmed SARS-CoV-2 infection or an uninfected control (not recorded which). The source material was whole blood, sampled at baseline.

The DNA sequence is as follows: TGTGCCAGCTCGGTGGGACAGGGTACTCAGCCCCAGCATTTT. Translation gives CASSVGQGTQPQHF. The receptor chain draws on TRBV18 and TRBJ1-5, with 9 bases in between that match TRBD1. The germline V gene supplies CDR1 KGHSH and CDR2 LQKENI. CDR3 length: 14 amino acids, cysteine to phenylalanine. The sequence is cut down to CDR3 DNA, 42 bases in frame from base 1. V is pruned by 6 bases and J by 6 bases, leaving 6 bases of the junction without a gene match.